One sample yielded the 17 T cell receptor beta chains listed below, sequenced in a study of a mutant IDH1 vaccine in newly diagnosed glioma. The data were produced by immunoSEQ multiplex PCR, yet TCRdb's version contains in-frame clones alone and is incomplete. The repertoire has under 65,000 clones, about 80% of them found once; the top ten carry approximately 5.9%. Which antigens these TCRs recognize remains unknown. Time point of the sample: week 11, during vaccination. The study gave 300 ug of mutant IDH1 20-mer peptide per vaccine dose, with topical imiquimod. Sample: PBMCs, taken from a glioma patient whose treatment included an IDH1 peptide vaccine. The origin of the receptors is a man in his forties or fifties with glioma.

The rearrangement links TRBV5-1 to TRBJ2-2; D may be TRBD2 (6 bases). V shed 5 bases and J shed 4 bases, with 9 bases lying between them. Germline CDR1 and CDR2: SGHRS and YFSETQ. The CDR3 totals 13 residues. The CDR3 here is CASRAAGTGELFF. The CDR3 DNA sequence: TGCGCCAGCAGGGCAGCGGGCACCGGGGAGCTGTTTTTT.

V usage is TRBV6-5 and J usage is TRBJ2-7; TRBD1 or TRBD2 may be the D gene (5 bases each). The V and J ends lost 6 bases and 7 bases respectively, with 19 bases between them. Germline V CDR1 and CDR2: MNHEY, SVGAGI. This CDR3 spans 14 amino acids. DNA for the CDR3: TGTGCCAGCAGGGCGACAGCTACTACGGGGGAGCAGTACTTC. This translates into CASRATATTGEQYF.

J is TRBJ2-5 and V is TRBV4-2; no definite D call. V was clipped by 2 bases and J by 1 base, with 8 bases between them. The CDR3 spans 14 residues. Germline lookup yields CDR1 LGHNA and CDR2 YNFKEQ. The CDR3 DNA reads TGTGCCAGCAGCCAATCAACCGGCCAAGAGACCCAGTACTTC. Translation: CASSQSTGQETQYF.

The rearrangement joins TRBV29-1 to TRBJ1-2; D remains unclear. The CDR3 contains 12 residues. The germline V gene encodes CDR1 SQVTM and CDR2 ANQGSEA. Trimming shortened V by 2 bases and J by 2 bases, and 6 bases separated the two germline ends. The CDR3 nucleotides are TGCAGCGTTGAACTGGGAAACTATGGCTACACCTTC. Encoded protein: CSVELGNYGYTF.

The chain has TRBV7-9 and TRBJ1-3, with D unresolved. From germline, CDR1 is SEHNR and CDR2 FQNEAQ (reference sequence). Between the trimmed V and J ends, which lost 5 bases and 0 bases, there was a span of 11 bases. This CDR3 region has 15 residues. The CDR3 DNA reads as TGTGCCAGCAGCCCCCGACAAAACTCTGGAAACACCATATATTTT. Protein: CASSPRQNSGNTIYF.

The chain couples TRBV29-1 to TRBJ2-1, with 8 bases that match TRBD2. Germline trimming cut 1 base from V and 7 bases from J; bases unmatched to any gene: 3. CDR1 is SQVTM, CDR2 ANQGSEA, per germline. CDR3 size: 13 residues. The CDR3 protein is CSVEGLAFNEQFF. The CDR3 bases are TGCAGCGTTGAAGGACTAGCGTTTAATGAGCAGTTCTTC.

The genes are TRBV11-3 and TRBJ2-1, with 12 bases aligning to TRBD2. Trimming took 5 bases from V and 0 from J; bases not matched to a gene: 5. Germline assignment: CDR1 SGHNT and CDR2 YENEEA. This CDR3 region has 17 residues. The CDR3 is CASSHGLAGSSYNEQFF. The CDR3, as DNA: TGTGCCAGCAGCCACGGACTAGCGGGGAGCTCCTACAATGAGCAGTTCTTC.

The rearrangement joins TRBV6-1 to TRBJ1-5; D unclear. This CDR3 contains 10 residues. V was shortened by 5 bases and J by 4 bases, with 0 bases between the two germline ends. Per germline, CDR1 MNHNS and CDR2 SASEGT. CDR3 sequence reads: CASSNQPQHF. In nucleotides, the CDR3 is TGTGCCAGCAGTAATCAGCCCCAGCATTTT.

This rearrangement joins TRBV7-9 to TRBJ2-7; TRBD2 matches at 10 bases. Germline trimming cut 5 bases from V and 4 bases from J; bases unmatched to any gene: 8. This CDR3 comprises 15 residues. Looked up from germline, CDR1 is SEHNR and CDR2 is FQNEAQ (reference sequence). The CDR3 here is CASSDTSSGSYEQYF. The DNA for the CDR3 is TGTGCCAGCAGCGACACGTCTAGCGGGAGTTACGAGCAGTACTTC.

This clone was seen more than once but under ten times. V usage is TRBV5-4 and J usage is TRBJ2-4; D gene unclear. The germline V and J ends were trimmed by 6 bases and 9 bases, with 19 bases remaining between them. Germline-derived CDR1 and CDR2 are SGHNT and YYREEE (reference sequence). The length of the CDR3 is 14 residues. The CDR3: CASTRTGSDGIQYF. In nucleotides, the CDR3 is TGTGCCAGCACACGGACCGGATCGGACGGCATTCAGTACTTC.

V gene TRBV9 combines with J gene TRBJ2-5; tentative D call: TRBD1 (7 bases). This CDR3 has 14 residues. Germline loops: CDR1 SGDLS, CDR2 YYNGEE. V was clipped by 6 bases and J by 4 bases, with 16 bases between them. The CDR3 DNA sequence: TGTGCCAGCAATCAGGGGGGCCTGGGAGAGACCCAGTACTTC. It encodes CASNQGGLGETQYF.

V usage is TRBV2 and J usage is TRBJ2-7, with D unclear. V lost 6 bases, J lost 3 bases, and 18 bases lay in between. This CDR3 is built from 15 residues. The germline V gene has CDR1 SNHLY and CDR2 FYNNEI. CDR3 coding DNA: TGTGCCAGCAGCCCGGCCTTCAGCCGCCACTACGAGCAGTACTTC. Translation: CASSPAFSRHYEQYF.

This rearrangement joins TRBV9 to TRBJ2-4; D unclear. CDR1 is SGDLS, CDR2 YYNGEE, per germline. Deletions cut 4 bases from V and 7 bases from J, with 6 bases between. The CDR3 totals 11 residues. Here the CDR3 reads CASSPGNIQYF. The DNA for the CDR3 is TGTGCCAGCAGCCCCGGTAACATTCAGTACTTC.

This CDR3 is CASSAYSARGNEQFF. The CDR3 DNA sequence: TGTGCCAGCTCTGCCTACTCGGCCAGGGGCAATGAGCAGTTCTTC. The V call is TRBV18, the J call TRBJ2-1, with D tentatively TRBD1 (6 bases). In germline, CDR1 is KGHSH, CDR2 LQKENI. V gave up 6 bases and J gave up 6 bases, with 18 bases separating them. CDR3 length equals 15 residues.

J is TRBJ2-3 and V is TRBV9; possibly TRBD1 or TRBD2 for D (6 bases each). The V and J ends lost 4 bases and 0 bases respectively, with 15 bases between them. Looked up from germline, CDR1 is SGDLS and CDR2 is YYNGEE. The CDR3 spans 16 residues. For the CDR3, the DNA is TGTGCCAGCAGCCCTCCGCCGGGGGCAAGCACAGATACGCAGTATTTT. Amino acid sequence: CASSPPPGASTDTQYF.

This sequence joins TRBV19 and TRBJ2-3, with TRBD1 matching over 9 bases. The CDR3 totals 16 residues. Germline CDR1 reads LNHDA; CDR2 reads SQIVND (reference sequence). V shed 4 bases and J 0 bases; nucleotides not matched to a gene: 5. For the CDR3, the DNA is TGTGCCAGTAGTACACTACAGGGGGCTAGCACAGATACGCAGTATTTT. Residues: CASSTLQGASTDTQYF.

This chain connects TRBV10-3 to TRBJ1-5; tentative D call: TRBD1 (5 bases). The CDR3 covers 14 residues. CDR1 ENHRY and CDR2 SYGVKD come from the germline V gene. Trimming pared 5 bases from V and 2 bases from J, leaving 10 bases between. The CDR3 DNA reads as TGTGCCATCAGTAGGGACGGGGGCAATCAGCCCCAGCATTTT. Translated, it gives CAISRDGGNQPQHF.